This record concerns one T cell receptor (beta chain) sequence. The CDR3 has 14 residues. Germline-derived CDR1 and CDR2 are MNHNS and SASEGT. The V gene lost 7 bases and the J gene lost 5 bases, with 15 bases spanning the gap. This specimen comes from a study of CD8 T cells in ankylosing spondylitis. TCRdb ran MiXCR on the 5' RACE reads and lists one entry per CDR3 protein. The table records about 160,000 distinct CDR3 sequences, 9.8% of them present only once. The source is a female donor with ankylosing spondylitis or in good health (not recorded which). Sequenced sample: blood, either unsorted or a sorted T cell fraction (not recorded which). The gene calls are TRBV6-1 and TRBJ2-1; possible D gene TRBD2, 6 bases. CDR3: CASTLPGVNNEQFF. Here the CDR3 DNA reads TGTGCCAGCACTCTACCGGGAGTCAACAATGAGCAGTTCTTC.